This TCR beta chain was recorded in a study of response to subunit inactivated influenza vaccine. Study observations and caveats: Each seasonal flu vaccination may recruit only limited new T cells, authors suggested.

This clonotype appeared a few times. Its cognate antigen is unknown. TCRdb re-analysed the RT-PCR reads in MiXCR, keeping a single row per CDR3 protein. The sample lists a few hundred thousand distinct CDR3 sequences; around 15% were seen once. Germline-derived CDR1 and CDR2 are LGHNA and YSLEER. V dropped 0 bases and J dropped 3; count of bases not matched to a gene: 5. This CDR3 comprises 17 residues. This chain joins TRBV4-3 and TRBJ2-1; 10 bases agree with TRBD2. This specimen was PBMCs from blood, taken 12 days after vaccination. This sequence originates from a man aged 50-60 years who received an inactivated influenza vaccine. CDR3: CASSQDPLAGVYNEQFF. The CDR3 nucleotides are TGCGCCAGCAGCCAAGATCCGCTAGCGGGAGTCTACAATGAGCAGTTCTTC.